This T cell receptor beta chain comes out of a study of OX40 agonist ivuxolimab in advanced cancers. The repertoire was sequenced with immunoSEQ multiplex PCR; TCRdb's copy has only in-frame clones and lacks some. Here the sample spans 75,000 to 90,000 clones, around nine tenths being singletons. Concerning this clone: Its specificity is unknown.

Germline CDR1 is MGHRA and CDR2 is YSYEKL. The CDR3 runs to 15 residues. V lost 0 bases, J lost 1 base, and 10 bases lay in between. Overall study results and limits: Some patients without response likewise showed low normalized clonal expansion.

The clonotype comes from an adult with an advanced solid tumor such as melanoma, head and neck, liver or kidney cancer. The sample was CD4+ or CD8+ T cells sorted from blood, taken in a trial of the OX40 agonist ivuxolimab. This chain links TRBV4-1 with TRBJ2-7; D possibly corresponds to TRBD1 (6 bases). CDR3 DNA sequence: TGCGCCAGCAGCCAAGACAGGGGTCCATCCTACGAGCAGTACTTC. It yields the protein CASSQDRGPSYEQYF.